The next 24 T cell receptor beta chains were all read from a single sample in a study of blood T cell repertoires in COVID-19. The method was immunoSEQ multiplex PCR; TCRdb's version includes in-frame clones alone and lacks a portion of them. The sample has some 60,000 clones, around nine tenths seen once. The sample comprised peripheral blood. These receptors were taken from a man between 65 and 85 years old with acute or convalescent COVID-19.

Here the CDR3 reads CASSPIGTSLRELFF. Written as DNA, the CDR3 is TGTGCCAGCAGCCCCATCGGGACTAGTTTACGGGAGCTGTTTTTT. This chain joins TRBV4-2 and TRBJ2-2; 8 bases agree with TRBD2. This CDR3 contains 15 residues. Germline trimming cut 4 bases from V and 9 bases from J; bases unmatched to any gene: 10. Germline CDR1 and CDR2: LGHNA and YNFKEQ.

V gene TRBV2 combines with J gene TRBJ1-1; D gene uncertain. This CDR3 spans 12 amino acids. Germline lookup yields CDR1 SNHLY and CDR2 FYNNEI. The ends were cut back, 4 bases at V and 4 bases at J, with 7 bases in the middle. CDR3 loop: CASSARRTEAFF. The CDR3 nucleotides read TGTGCCAGCAGTGCCAGGCGCACTGAAGCTTTCTTT.

The chain joins TRBV12-3 or TRBV12-4 to TRBJ1-1, with 7 bases lining up with TRBD1. The CDR3 runs to 13 residues. The ends lost 6 bases at V and 8 bases at J; junction bases unmatched: 9. The DNA of the CDR3 is TGTGCCAGCAGGGTTGACAGGGCTGGCGAAGCTTTCTTT. This sequence encodes CASRVDRAGEAFF.

The chain joins TRBV18 to TRBJ1-1; D remains ambiguous. In germline, CDR1 is KGHSH, CDR2 LQKENI. The V gene lost 4 bases and the J gene lost 5 bases, with 8 bases spanning the gap. The CDR3 covers 12 residues. CDR3 DNA sequence: TGTGCCAGCTCACTACCCGCGACTGAAGCTTTCTTT. Translation: CASSLPATEAFF.

This clone showed up just a few times. The CDR3 reads CASSRTSGRSGANVLTF. The CDR3, as DNA: TGCGCCAGCAGCCGGACTAGCGGGAGGTCTGGGGCCAACGTCCTGACTTTC. V usage is TRBV5-1 and J usage is TRBJ2-6, with 14 positions matching TRBD2. The CDR3 has 17 amino acids. CDR1 and CDR2 from the germline V gene are SGHRS and YFSETQ. The J segment lost 1 base and the V segment lost 4 bases, leaving 1 base of the junction unmatched.

V and J are TRBV2 and TRBJ2-3, with TRBD2 identical over 13 bases. J gave up 5 bases and V 6 bases, and 8 bases lay outside the gene matches. Germline V gene lookup returns CDR1 SNHLY and CDR2 FYNNEI. This CDR3 comprises 16 residues. CDR3 residues: CASSPTSGGAVDTQYF. The CDR3 coding sequence is TGTGCCAGCAGCCCTACTAGCGGGGGGGCAGTAGATACGCAGTATTTT.

The chain has TRBV28 and TRBJ2-1; 10 positions match TRBD1. This CDR3 has 15 residues. Looked up from germline, CDR1 is MDHEN and CDR2 is SYDVKM. The junction had 9 bases not matched to a gene; V was cut back by 3 bases and J by 10 bases. The CDR3 here is CASSLPGQGIKEQFF. CDR3 DNA sequence: TGTGCCAGCAGTTTGCCGGGACAGGGGATTAAGGAGCAGTTCTTC. Looking up the rest from reference TRBV28 and TRBJ2-1 gives the full variable domain: DVKVTQSSRYLVKRTGEKVFLECVQDMDHENMFWYRQDPGLGLRLIYFSYDVKMKEKGDIPEGYSVSREKKERFSLILESASTNQTSMYLCASSLPGQGIKEQFFGPGTRLTVL.

The rearrangement links TRBV30 to TRBJ1-5; TRBD1 matches 8 bases. Germline loops: CDR1 GTSNPN, CDR2 SVGIG (reference sequence). Trimming at V came to 3 bases and at J to 4 bases, leaving 11 bases not matched to a gene. CDR3 length: 16 amino acids. The CDR3 DNA reads TGTGCCTGGAGCAGCCTGGGGGGACAGGCAAATCAGCCCCAGCATTTT. Translated, it gives CAWSSLGGQANQPQHF. The whole variable domain, filled in from reference TRBV30 and TRBJ1-5, reads SQTIHQWPATLVQPVGSPLSLECTVEGTSNPNLYWYRQAAGRGLQLLFYSVGIGQISSEVPQNLSASRPQDRQFILSSKKLLLSDSGFYLCAWSSLGGQANQPQHFGDGTRLSIL.

V gene TRBV2 combines with J gene TRBJ2-5, with 9 positions matching TRBD2. The CDR3 consists of 10 residues. V lost 6 bases, J lost 14 bases, and 4 bases stayed unmatched. Per the germline V gene, CDR1 is SNHLY and CDR2 is FYNNEI. The CDR3: CASSAGGSYF. The CDR3 DNA reads as TGTGCCAGCAGCGCGGGGGGGTCTTACTTC.

The rearrangement joins TRBV15 to TRBJ2-3; TRBD2 might be the D (6 bases). V was clipped by 5 bases and J by 3 bases, with 18 bases between them. Per the germline V gene, CDR1 is LNHNV and CDR2 is YYDKDF (reference sequence). The CDR3 is 16 residues long. The CDR3, as DNA: TGTGCCACCAGCGGGGGGACCGAGACGGGGACAGATACGCAGTATTTT. Its translation is CATSGGTETGTDTQYF.

This sequence joins TRBV6-5 and TRBJ1-2; tentative D call: TRBD1 (5 bases). There are 15 residues in the CDR3. CDR1 is MNHEY, CDR2 SVGAGI, per germline. V shed 0 bases and J shed 8 bases, with 16 bases lying between them. The CDR3: CASSYSPDTYVGYTF. The CDR3 coding sequence is TGTGCCAGCAGTTACTCTCCGGACACCTATGTAGGCTACACCTTC.

The gene calls are TRBV6-2 or TRBV6-3 and TRBJ2-5; 9 bases align to TRBD2. CDR1 is MNHEY and CDR2 is SVGEGT in the germline V gene. With 2 bases clipped from V and 2 bases from J, the junction kept 6 bases outside the gene matches. This CDR3 region has 16 residues. Here the CDR3 reads CASSYPLLAGQETQYF. The DNA for the CDR3 is TGTGCCAGCAGTTACCCCCTTCTAGCGGGACAAGAGACCCAGTACTTC.

The chain joins TRBV6-5 to TRBJ2-2; maybe TRBD2 (5 bases). The CDR3 runs 15 residues. With 11 bases removed from V and 4 bases from J, the gap between germline ends came to 20 bases. Germline V lookup: CDR1 MNHEY, CDR2 SVGAGI. CDR3 coding DNA: TGTGCCGTTTCGACCAGAGGGAGCGGCACCGGGGAGCTGTTTTTT. Translating gives CAVSTRGSGTGELFF.

The chain recombines TRBV7-2 with TRBJ2-1, with 7 positions matching TRBD1. Trimming cost V 2 bases and J 8 bases; bases outside gene matches: 3. The length of the CDR3 is 13 residues. The V gene's germline CDR1 is SGHTA and CDR2 FQGNSA. This CDR3 is CASSLRGLDEQFF. CDR3 bases: TGTGCCAGCAGCTTAAGGGGGCTCGATGAGCAGTTCTTC.

The V call is TRBV11-3, the J call TRBJ1-1; TRBD1 might be the D (5 bases). V dropped 8 bases and J dropped 7 bases, with 14 bases sitting between them. There are 12 residues in the CDR3. Germline CDR1 reads SGHNT; CDR2 reads YENEEA. The CDR3 sequence is CASGRGVGEAFF. The CDR3 DNA is TGTGCCAGCGGCCGGGGGGTCGGTGAAGCTTTCTTT.

CDR3 sequence reads: CASSLGLAGGLETQYF. CDR3 nucleotides: TGTGCCAGCAGCCTGGGACTAGCGGGAGGTCTAGAGACCCAGTACTTC. V gene TRBV5-6 combines with J gene TRBJ2-5; 15 bases align to TRBD2. CDR3 length: 16 residues. Looked up from germline, CDR1 is SGHDT and CDR2 is YYEEEE. V trimming: 4 bases; J trimming: 4 bases; junction bases outside the gene matches: 5.

This clone was detected only a few times. The DNA for the CDR3 is TGTGCCAGCAGTTTACTTACCTGGGACAGGGCATTTTACAATGAGCAGTTCTTC. It codes for CASSLLTWDRAFYNEQFF. The genes are TRBV28 and TRBJ2-1; 9 bases align to TRBD1. The CDR3 covers 18 residues. Germline CDR1 is MDHEN and CDR2 is SYDVKM. Losses at the gene ends were 2 bases for V and 4 bases for J; bases not matched to a gene: 12.

The chain recombines TRBV5-1 with TRBJ2-7; a weak D match, TRBD2 (6 bases). Trimming took off 5 bases at V and 5 bases at J, with 11 bases between the two ends. The CDR3 totals 12 residues. Germline lookup yields CDR1 SGHRS and CDR2 YFSETQ. In DNA form, the CDR3 reads TGCGCCAGCAGACCGGGCGGGGACGAGCAGTACTTC. Its translation: CASRPGGDEQYF.

V and J are TRBV14 and TRBJ1-1; D is possibly TRBD1 (6 bases). V lost 4 bases to trimming and J lost 1 base, with 13 bases between them. There are 15 residues in the CDR3. In germline, CDR1 is SGHDN, CDR2 FVKESK. This CDR3 is CASSPFLQGNTEAFF. The DNA for the CDR3 is TGTGCCAGCAGCCCCTTTTTACAGGGGAACACTGAAGCTTTCTTT.

J is TRBJ2-1 and V is TRBV6-2 or TRBV6-3; D call uncertain. V was shortened by 0 bases and J by 4 bases, with 7 bases between the two germline ends. Per the germline V gene, CDR1 is MNHEY and CDR2 is SVGEGT. CDR3 length equals 14 residues. The CDR3 region is CASSYSPVYNEQFF. The DNA of the CDR3 is TGTGCCAGCAGTTACTCCCCAGTATACAATGAGCAGTTCTTC.

This sequence joins TRBV19 and TRBJ1-1, with 8 bases that match TRBD1. This CDR3 is built from 14 residues. From germline, CDR1 is LNHDA and CDR2 SQIVND (reference sequence). V shed 3 bases and J 6 bases; nucleotides not matched to a gene: 6. The CDR3 here is CASSMWTGNAEAFF. CDR3 in DNA: TGTGCCAGTAGTATGTGGACAGGGAATGCTGAAGCTTTCTTT.

This sequence joins TRBV6-1 and TRBJ2-6; 10 bases are shared with TRBD2. The V gene's germline CDR1 is MNHNS and CDR2 SASEGT. The V segment lost 2 bases and the J segment 0 bases; nucleotides outside the gene matches: 10. CDR3 size: 20 residues. CDR3 bases: TGTGCCAGCAGTGAATTTGGTAGCGGGAGGTTCCACTCTGGGGCCAACGTCCTGACTTTC. Its protein product is CASSEFGSGRFHSGANVLTF.

The chain employs TRBV10-3 and TRBJ2-1, with D maybe TRBD2 (6 bases). CDR3 length equals 12 residues. V was pared by 4 bases and J by 7 bases, with 8 bases between. The germline V gene encodes CDR1 ENHRY and CDR2 SYGVKD. The CDR3: CAISVGGNEQFF. The CDR3 nucleotides read TGTGCCATCAGTGTTGGGGGGAATGAGCAGTTCTTC.

V usage is TRBV3-1 (or the pseudogene TRBV3-2) and J usage is TRBJ2-7; D not certain. The CDR3 is 13 amino acids. V was cut by 2 bases and J by 4 bases, with 9 bases left in between. CDR1 LGHDT and CDR2 YNNKEL come from the germline V gene (reference sequence). CDR3 DNA: TGTGCCAGCAGCCAAAAGCTGAAGTACGAGCAGTACTTC. It yields the protein CASSQKLKYEQYF.